A selection of T cell receptor beta chains follows, all from one sample in a study of OX40 agonist ivuxolimab in advanced cancers. Measured with immunoSEQ multiplex PCR; TCRdb has only the in-frame clones, and not every one. This repertoire shows about 36,000 clones, just under 80% found once; its top ten account for around 13%. The specimen comprised CD4+ or CD8+ T cells sorted from blood, sampled in a trial of the OX40 agonist ivuxolimab. These receptors all stem from an adult with an advanced solid tumor such as melanoma, head and neck, liver or kidney cancer. The CDR3 runs from the conserved cysteine through the conserved F or W. Each record gives: V gene, J gene, clone size, D gene, CDR3 protein, CDR3 DNA. A D gene is named only where the DNA matches it firmly. Clone sizes are given selectively: once, few, many, or a class where the clone is expanded.

v_gene: TRBV11-2
j_gene: TRBJ2-3
abundance: NA
d_gene: NA
CDR3aa: CASSLEIVPDTQYF
CDR3nt: TGTGCCAGCAGCTTAGAAATCGTCCCAGATACGCAGTATTTT

v_gene: TRBV6-1
j_gene: TRBJ1-2
abundance: NA
d_gene: NA
CDR3aa: CASTPKVQGYGYTF
CDR3nt: TGTGCCAGCACCCCCAAAGTACAGGGTTATGGCTACACCTTC

v_gene: TRBV28
j_gene: TRBJ2-3
abundance: medium-sized
d_gene: TRBD2
CDR3aa: CASSPLSGGEDTQYF
CDR3nt: TGTGCCAGCAGTCCCCTATCGGGAGGGGAAGATACGCAGTATTTT

v_gene: TRBV27
j_gene: TRBJ2-1
abundance: NA
d_gene: NA
CDR3aa: CASSLDAFNEQFF
CDR3nt: TGTGCCAGCAGTTTGGACGCTTTCAATGAGCAGTTCTTC

v_gene: TRBV2
j_gene: TRBJ1-2
abundance: NA
d_gene: TRBD1
CDR3aa: CASSAGQGDGGYTF
CDR3nt: TGTGCCAGCAGCGCGGGACAGGGGGATGGTGGCTACACCTTC

v_gene: TRBV4-2
j_gene: TRBJ2-1
abundance: NA
d_gene: TRBD2
CDR3aa: CASSLLGGGNNEQFF
CDR3nt: TGTGCCAGCAGCCTACTCGGGGGGGGAAACAATGAGCAGTTCTTC

v_gene: TRBV7-2
j_gene: TRBJ1-1
abundance: NA
d_gene: NA
CDR3aa: CASSRSGPGTRNTEAFF
CDR3nt: TGTGCCAGCAGCCGTAGTGGGCCGGGGACCCGAAACACTGAAGCTTTCTTT

v_gene: TRBV30
j_gene: TRBJ1-2
abundance: NA
d_gene: NA
CDR3aa: CAWSRSGEVDGYTF
CDR3nt: TGTGCCTGGAGTCGGTCAGGGGAAGTGGATGGCTACACCTTC

v_gene: TRBV2
j_gene: TRBJ2-7
abundance: NA
d_gene: NA
CDR3aa: CASTRGLQSYEQYF
CDR3nt: TGTGCCAGCACAAGAGGGCTTCAATCCTACGAGCAGTACTTC

v_gene: TRBV2
j_gene: TRBJ2-7
abundance: NA
d_gene: TRBD2
CDR3aa: CASSDVGLLVQYF
CDR3nt: TGTGCCAGCAGTGATGTGGGACTACTCGTGCAGTACTTC

v_gene: TRBV30
j_gene: TRBJ2-1
abundance: NA
d_gene: NA
CDR3aa: CACQRGPEQFF
CDR3nt: TGTGCCTGCCAGAGGGGACCTGAGCAGTTCTTC

v_gene: TRBV14
j_gene: TRBJ2-7
abundance: NA
d_gene: TRBD1
CDR3aa: CASSLQGNSYEQYF
CDR3nt: TGTGCCAGCAGCCTACAGGGGAACTCCTACGAGCAGTACTTC

v_gene: TRBV19
j_gene: TRBJ1-5
abundance: NA
d_gene: NA
CDR3aa: CARTGYSNQPQHF
CDR3nt: TGTGCCAGGACGGGATATAGCAATCAGCCCCAGCATTTT

v_gene: TRBV28
j_gene: TRBJ1-2
abundance: NA
d_gene: NA
CDR3aa: CASSKPGQYRINYGYTF
CDR3nt: TGTGCCAGCAGCAAGCCAGGACAGTATAGGATTAACTATGGCTACACCTTC

v_gene: TRBV27
j_gene: TRBJ1-4
abundance: NA
d_gene: TRBD1
CDR3aa: CASSPDRGEKLFF
CDR3nt: TGTGCCAGCAGCCCTGACAGGGGTGAAAAACTGTTTTTT

v_gene: TRBV30
j_gene: TRBJ1-3
abundance: once
d_gene: NA
CDR3aa: CAWSVYASSGNTIYF
CDR3nt: TGTGCCTGGAGTGTATACGCCAGTTCTGGAAACACCATATATTTT

v_gene: TRBV2
j_gene: TRBJ2-1
abundance: NA
d_gene: NA
CDR3aa: CASKGSPLNEQFF
CDR3nt: TGTGCCAGCAAGGGGAGTCCCCTCAATGAGCAGTTCTTC

v_gene: TRBV28
j_gene: TRBJ2-2
abundance: NA
d_gene: TRBD2
CDR3aa: CASRSASGNTGELFF
CDR3nt: TGTGCCAGCAGATCGGCTAGCGGGAACACCGGGGAGCTGTTTTTT

v_gene: TRBV7-9
j_gene: TRBJ2-7
abundance: few
d_gene: TRBD2
CDR3aa: CASSPTSDFYEQYF
CDR3nt: TGTGCCAGCAGCCCGACTAGCGATTTCTACGAGCAGTACTTC

v_gene: TRBV5-6
j_gene: TRBJ1-2
abundance: NA
d_gene: NA
CDR3aa: CASRLKGANYGYTF
CDR3nt: TGTGCCAGCAGACTGAAGGGAGCTAACTATGGCTACACCTTC

v_gene: TRBV15
j_gene: TRBJ2-7
abundance: NA
d_gene: TRBD1
CDR3aa: CATSRSGQSSYEQYF
CDR3nt: TGTGCCACCAGCAGATCGGGACAGTCTTCCTACGAGCAGTACTTC

v_gene: TRBV11-3
j_gene: TRBJ2-3
abundance: NA
d_gene: NA
CDR3aa: CASSSIASSDTQYF
CDR3nt: TGTGCCAGCAGCTCAATAGCCTCCTCAGATACGCAGTATTTT

v_gene: TRBV15
j_gene: TRBJ2-7
abundance: NA
d_gene: NA
CDR3aa: CATSRVGQSYEQYF
CDR3nt: TGTGCCACCAGCAGAGTAGGGCAGTCCTACGAGCAGTACTTC

v_gene: TRBV21-1
j_gene: TRBJ2-7
abundance: NA
d_gene: NA
CDR3aa: CASCQPGHLYEQYF
CDR3nt: TGTGCCAGCTGCCAACCGGGACACCTCTACGAGCAGTACTTC

v_gene: TRBV5-1
j_gene: TRBJ2-7
abundance: NA
d_gene: NA
CDR3aa: CASSRTESVGDEQYF
CDR3nt: TGCGCCAGCAGCAGGACAGAGAGCGTAGGCGACGAGCAGTACTTC

v_gene: TRBV28
j_gene: TRBJ1-5
abundance: few
d_gene: NA
CDR3aa: CASSTTGANNQPQHF
CDR3nt: TGTGCCAGCAGTACAACGGGGGCCAACAATCAGCCCCAGCATTTT

v_gene: TRBV30
j_gene: TRBJ2-5
abundance: NA
d_gene: NA
CDR3aa: CAWSRGGTQETQYF
CDR3nt: TGTGCCTGGAGTAGGGGGGGGACACAAGAGACCCAGTACTTC

v_gene: TRBV7-9
j_gene: TRBJ2-3
abundance: NA
d_gene: TRBD2
CDR3aa: CASSSRLAGGRGDTQYF
CDR3nt: TGTGCCAGCAGCTCCCGACTAGCGGGAGGCCGGGGAGATACGCAGTATTTT

v_gene: TRBV18
j_gene: TRBJ2-1
abundance: NA
d_gene: NA
CDR3aa: CASSLRQGDEQFF
CDR3nt: TGTGCCAGCTCACTGCGCCAGGGAGACGAGCAGTTCTTC

v_gene: TRBV6-1
j_gene: TRBJ2-6
abundance: NA
d_gene: TRBD1
CDR3aa: CASRLQGAGANVLTF
CDR3nt: TGTGCCAGCAGGTTACAGGGGGCGGGGGCCAACGTCCTGACTTTC

v_gene: TRBV5-6
j_gene: TRBJ2-7
abundance: NA
d_gene: TRBD1
CDR3aa: CASSQGVAYEQYF
CDR3nt: TGTGCCAGCAGCCAGGGGGTCGCCTACGAGCAGTACTTC

v_gene: TRBV7-9
j_gene: TRBJ1-5
abundance: NA
d_gene: NA
CDR3aa: CASSLEGFNQPQHF
CDR3nt: TGTGCCAGCAGCTTAGAAGGGTTCAATCAGCCCCAGCATTTT

v_gene: TRBV19
j_gene: TRBJ1-6
abundance: NA
d_gene: NA
CDR3aa: CASKGDRKNLGSPLHF
CDR3nt: TGTGCCAGTAAGGGGGACCGAAAAAATCTTGGTTCACCCCTCCACTTT

v_gene: TRBV6-1
j_gene: TRBJ1-5
abundance: once
d_gene: NA
CDR3aa: CATPRGLGSNQPQHF
CDR3nt: TGTGCCACCCCGAGGGGCCTTGGGAGCAATCAGCCCCAGCATTTT

v_gene: TRBV6-5
j_gene: TRBJ1-3
abundance: NA
d_gene: TRBD1
CDR3aa: CASSYDRVGNTIYF
CDR3nt: TGTGCCAGCAGCTACGACAGGGTTGGAAACACCATATATTTT

v_gene: TRBV10-3
j_gene: TRBJ1-1
abundance: NA
d_gene: NA
CDR3aa: CAIRAQGGNTEAFF
CDR3nt: TGTGCCATCAGGGCTCAGGGCGGAAACACTGAAGCTTTCTTT

v_gene: TRBV27
j_gene: TRBJ2-1
abundance: NA
d_gene: TRBD2
CDR3aa: CASSRTSSYNEQFF
CDR3nt: TGTGCCAGCAGTCGGACTAGCTCCTACAATGAGCAGTTCTTC

v_gene: TRBV5-8
j_gene: TRBJ1-1
abundance: NA
d_gene: TRBD1
CDR3aa: CASSLKQGRSEAFF
CDR3nt: TGTGCCAGCAGCTTGAAACAGGGGCGAAGTGAAGCTTTCTTT

v_gene: TRBV28
j_gene: TRBJ2-5
abundance: NA
d_gene: NA
CDR3aa: CASRGKTANQETQYF
CDR3nt: TGTGCCAGCAGGGGGAAGACAGCCAATCAAGAGACCCAGTACTTC

v_gene: TRBV28
j_gene: TRBJ2-3
abundance: NA
d_gene: TRBD2
CDR3aa: CASSGLASTDTQYF
CDR3nt: TGTGCCAGCAGTGGACTAGCGAGTACAGATACGCAGTATTTT

v_gene: TRBV9
j_gene: TRBJ2-2
abundance: NA
d_gene: TRBD1
CDR3aa: CASSPYRGYSGELFF
CDR3nt: TGTGCCAGCAGCCCCTACAGGGGGTATTCCGGGGAGCTGTTTTTT

v_gene: TRBV9
j_gene: TRBJ2-5
abundance: NA
d_gene: TRBD2
CDR3aa: CASSVPSGGAWETQYF
CDR3nt: TGTGCCAGCAGCGTCCCTAGCGGGGGGGCCTGGGAGACCCAGTACTTC

v_gene: TRBV7-8
j_gene: TRBJ2-4
abundance: once
d_gene: TRBD1
CDR3aa: CASSLATGTGGFYF
CDR3nt: TGTGCCAGCAGCTTAGCCACCGGGACAGGGGGTTTCTACTTC

v_gene: TRBV28
j_gene: TRBJ1-3
abundance: NA
d_gene: NA
CDR3aa: CASGNIKRGNTIYF
CDR3nt: TGTGCCAGCGGGAATATCAAGAGGGGAAACACCATATATTTT

v_gene: TRBV14
j_gene: TRBJ2-7
abundance: few
d_gene: NA
CDR3aa: CASSQLERARGEQYF
CDR3nt: TGTGCCAGCAGCCAATTAGAAAGGGCTCGCGGCGAGCAGTACTTC

v_gene: TRBV5-1
j_gene: TRBJ1-6
abundance: once
d_gene: NA
CDR3aa: CASSLDTRNSPLHF
CDR3nt: TGCGCCAGCAGCTTGGACACTCGGAATTCACCCCTCCACTTT

v_gene: TRBV2
j_gene: TRBJ2-5
abundance: few
d_gene: NA
CDR3aa: CASSGYRYQETQYF
CDR3nt: TGTGCCAGCAGTGGATATCGATACCAAGAGACCCAGTACTTC

v_gene: TRBV9
j_gene: TRBJ2-3
abundance: NA
d_gene: NA
CDR3aa: CASSTFSLEDTQYF
CDR3nt: TGTGCCAGCAGCACATTCTCCCTAGAAGATACGCAGTATTTT

v_gene: TRBV7-3
j_gene: TRBJ2-1
abundance: few
d_gene: NA
CDR3aa: CASSLTGARPNEQFF
CDR3nt: TGTGCCAGCAGCTTAACGGGGGCTAGACCCAATGAGCAGTTCTTC

v_gene: TRBV2
j_gene: TRBJ1-2
abundance: NA
d_gene: NA
CDR3aa: CASLAWDQSGYTF
CDR3nt: TGTGCCAGCCTCGCTTGGGACCAATCTGGCTACACCTTC

v_gene: TRBV18
j_gene: TRBJ2-7
abundance: NA
d_gene: NA
CDR3aa: CASSIGTQDYEQYF
CDR3nt: TGTGCCAGCTCAATTGGGACACAAGACTACGAGCAGTACTTC

v_gene: TRBV7-2
j_gene: TRBJ2-7
abundance: NA
d_gene: NA
CDR3aa: CASQMGEWYF
CDR3nt: TGTGCCAGTCAGATGGGTGAGTGGTACTTC

v_gene: TRBV5-1
j_gene: TRBJ2-7
abundance: NA
d_gene: TRBD1
CDR3aa: CASSLGDRDGNEQYF
CDR3nt: TGCGCCAGCAGCTTGGGCGACAGGGACGGTAACGAGCAGTACTTC

v_gene: TRBV7-9
j_gene: TRBJ2-5
abundance: NA
d_gene: NA
CDR3aa: CASSRLARETQYF
CDR3nt: TGTGCCAGCAGCCGTCTAGCGCGAGAGACCCAGTACTTC

v_gene: TRBV11-2
j_gene: TRBJ1-3
abundance: NA
d_gene: TRBD1
CDR3aa: CASSLGTGSGNTIYF
CDR3nt: TGTGCCAGCAGCTTGGGGACAGGGTCTGGAAACACCATATATTTT

v_gene: TRBV28
j_gene: TRBJ2-7
abundance: NA
d_gene: NA
CDR3aa: CASISPLSSYEQYF
CDR3nt: TGTGCCAGCATTTCCCCTCTGAGCTCCTACGAGCAGTACTTC

v_gene: TRBV2
j_gene: TRBJ2-3
abundance: NA
d_gene: TRBD2
CDR3aa: CASSLGLAGGNHRTDTQYF
CDR3nt: TGTGCCAGCAGTCTCGGACTAGCGGGAGGCAACCACCGTACAGATACGCAGTATTTT

v_gene: TRBV7-3
j_gene: TRBJ2-1
abundance: NA
d_gene: TRBD1
CDR3aa: CASSLGTGDNEQFF
CDR3nt: TGTGCCAGCAGCTTGGGGACAGGTGACAATGAGCAGTTCTTC

v_gene: TRBV7-9
j_gene: TRBJ1-2
abundance: NA
d_gene: NA
CDR3aa: CASSRPVGGYTF
CDR3nt: TGTGCCAGCAGCCGACCGGTAGGTGGCTACACCTTC

v_gene: TRBV10-3
j_gene: TRBJ2-1
abundance: NA
d_gene: NA
CDR3aa: CAISVAGWEQFF
CDR3nt: TGTGCCATCAGTGTGGCGGGGTGGGAGCAGTTCTTC